The T cell receptor beta chain under discussion was sequenced for a study of spatial heterogeneity in lung cancer. About the study: Unique TCR and UMI combinations averaged more than ten appearances each in raw reads.

This clonotype is deemed medium-sized. TCRdb reanalysed the 5' RACE reads using MiXCR and keeps one entry per CDR3 protein. This sample yields approximately 9,300 distinct CDR3 sequences, of which around 5.8% are seen a single time; 28% belongs to the top ten. CDR1 SGHTA and CDR2 FQGNSA come from the germline V gene. This CDR3 comprises 14 residues. V lost 1 base to trimming and J lost 2 bases, with 9 bases between them. The sample's time point: sample taken at primary tumor resection. A total of around 67 untreated early-stage non-small cell lung cancer patients served as donors. The authors sequenced whole RNA from tumor, nontumor lung or frozen PBMC without sorting.

The sequence was collected from a male donor with early-stage non-small cell lung cancer. The V gene is TRBV7-2, the J gene TRBJ2-7, with D possibly matching TRBD1 (5 bases). Sequenced material: normal lung tissue next to the tumor, taken at surgery. The CDR3 DNA sequence: TGTGCCAGCAGCTTAGGAACAGGAACCTACGAGCAGTACTTC. The encoded protein is CASSLGTGTYEQYF.